The 9 T cell receptor beta chains below come from one sample, sequenced in a study of T cell responses to AZD1222 COVID-19 vaccine. TCRdb's copy holds only in-frame clones and misses some; the assay was immunoSEQ multiplex PCR. Among around 200,000 clones listed, approximately 90% were seen once. Source: peripheral blood, taken 28 days after the second AZD1222 dose. The source is an adult who received the AZD1222 COVID-19 vaccine.

The chain links TRBV12-3 or TRBV12-4 to TRBJ1-2, with D possibly being TRBD1 (5 bases). The CDR3 spans 11 residues. V was trimmed by 1 base and J by 14 bases, leaving 11 bases between them. The CDR3 sequence is CASSLGPGPTF. The DNA for the CDR3 is TGTGCCAGCAGTTTAGGTCCGGGACCGACCTTC.

The V call is TRBV5-1, the J call TRBJ1-3; 7 bases are a match to TRBD1. The CDR3 spans 15 residues. J lost 0 bases, V lost 4 bases, and 4 bases had no gene match. Germline V gene sequence: CDR1 SGHRS, CDR2 YFSETQ. For the CDR3, the DNA is TGCGCCAGCAGCCAAACAGGGGACTCTGGAAACACCATATATTTT. The encoded protein is CASSQTGDSGNTIYF.

This clone was detected only once. The chain is built from TRBV9 and TRBJ2-7; 9 nucleotides match TRBD2. CDR1 and CDR2 (germline): SGDLS, YYNGEE. The CDR3 runs 14 residues. Trimming removed 2 bases from V and 6 bases from J; junction bases left unmatched: 6. The CDR3 region has the DNA TGTGCCAGCAGCGTTAGCGGGAGTAGCGTCGAGCAGTACTTC. It is translated as CASSVSGSSVEQYF.

The rearrangement links TRBV6-4 to TRBJ2-2, with 10 bases aligning to TRBD2. Germline trimming cut 4 bases from V and 7 bases from J; bases unmatched to any gene: 6. This CDR3 is built from 15 residues. Germline V gives CDR1 MRHNA, CDR2 SNTAGT. CDR3 nucleotide sequence: TGTGCCAGCAGTGGCAGCGGGAGGGCCGACGGGGAGCTGTTTTTT. It translates to CASSGSGRADGELFF.

The chain carries TRBV11-1 and TRBJ2-7; the D is unclear. This CDR3 comprises 16 residues. In germline, CDR1 is SGHAT, CDR2 FQDESV (reference sequence). With 1 base removed from V and 2 bases from J, the gap between germline ends came to 15 bases. The CDR3 spells CASSLESGRPTYEQYF. Written as DNA, the CDR3 is TGTGCCAGCAGCTTAGAATCTGGCAGGCCAACCTACGAGCAGTACTTC.

This chain joins TRBV9 and TRBJ1-5; 9 bases map to TRBD1. In germline, CDR1 is SGDLS, CDR2 YYNGEE. The CDR3 length is 14 residues. The ends lost 4 bases at V and 3 bases at J; junction bases unmatched: 2. The CDR3 DNA follows: TGTGCCAGCAGCCGGGACAGGGACAATCAGCCCCAGCATTTT. This sequence encodes CASSRDRDNQPQHF. Variable domain in full (rest from reference TRBV9 and TRBJ1-5): DSGVTQTPKHLITATGQRVTLRCSPRSGDLSVYWYQQSLDQGLQFLIQYYNGEERAKGNILERFSAQQFPDLHSELNLSSLELGDSALYFCASSRDRDNQPQHFGDGTRLSIL.

CDR3 amino acids: CASSLSGGGYTF. The CDR3 coding sequence is TGTGCCAGCAGTTTATCCGGAGGGGGCTACACCTTC. The chain is built from TRBV12-3 or TRBV12-4 and TRBJ1-2, with D unclear. The CDR3 spans 12 residues. Trimming stripped 2 bases from V and 8 bases from J, with 9 bases between.

This chain links TRBV5-4 with TRBJ2-3; D perhaps matches TRBD1 (6 bases). Germline CDR1 and CDR2: SGHNT and YYREEE (reference sequence). The length of the CDR3 is 15 residues. V was pared by 4 bases and J by 3 bases, with 15 bases between. The CDR3 DNA reads as TGTGCCAGCAGCCGCCCAGGGGACGTTACAGATACGCAGTATTTT. This codes for CASSRPGDVTDTQYF.

The chain employs TRBV4-3 and TRBJ1-6; D call uncertain. Germline CDR1 LGHNA, CDR2 YSLEER. Trimming pared 0 bases from V and 5 bases from J, leaving 2 bases between. This CDR3 has 13 residues. CDR3 sequence: CASSQENNSPLHF. DNA for the CDR3: TGCGCCAGCAGCCAAGAAAATAATTCACCCCTCCACTTT.